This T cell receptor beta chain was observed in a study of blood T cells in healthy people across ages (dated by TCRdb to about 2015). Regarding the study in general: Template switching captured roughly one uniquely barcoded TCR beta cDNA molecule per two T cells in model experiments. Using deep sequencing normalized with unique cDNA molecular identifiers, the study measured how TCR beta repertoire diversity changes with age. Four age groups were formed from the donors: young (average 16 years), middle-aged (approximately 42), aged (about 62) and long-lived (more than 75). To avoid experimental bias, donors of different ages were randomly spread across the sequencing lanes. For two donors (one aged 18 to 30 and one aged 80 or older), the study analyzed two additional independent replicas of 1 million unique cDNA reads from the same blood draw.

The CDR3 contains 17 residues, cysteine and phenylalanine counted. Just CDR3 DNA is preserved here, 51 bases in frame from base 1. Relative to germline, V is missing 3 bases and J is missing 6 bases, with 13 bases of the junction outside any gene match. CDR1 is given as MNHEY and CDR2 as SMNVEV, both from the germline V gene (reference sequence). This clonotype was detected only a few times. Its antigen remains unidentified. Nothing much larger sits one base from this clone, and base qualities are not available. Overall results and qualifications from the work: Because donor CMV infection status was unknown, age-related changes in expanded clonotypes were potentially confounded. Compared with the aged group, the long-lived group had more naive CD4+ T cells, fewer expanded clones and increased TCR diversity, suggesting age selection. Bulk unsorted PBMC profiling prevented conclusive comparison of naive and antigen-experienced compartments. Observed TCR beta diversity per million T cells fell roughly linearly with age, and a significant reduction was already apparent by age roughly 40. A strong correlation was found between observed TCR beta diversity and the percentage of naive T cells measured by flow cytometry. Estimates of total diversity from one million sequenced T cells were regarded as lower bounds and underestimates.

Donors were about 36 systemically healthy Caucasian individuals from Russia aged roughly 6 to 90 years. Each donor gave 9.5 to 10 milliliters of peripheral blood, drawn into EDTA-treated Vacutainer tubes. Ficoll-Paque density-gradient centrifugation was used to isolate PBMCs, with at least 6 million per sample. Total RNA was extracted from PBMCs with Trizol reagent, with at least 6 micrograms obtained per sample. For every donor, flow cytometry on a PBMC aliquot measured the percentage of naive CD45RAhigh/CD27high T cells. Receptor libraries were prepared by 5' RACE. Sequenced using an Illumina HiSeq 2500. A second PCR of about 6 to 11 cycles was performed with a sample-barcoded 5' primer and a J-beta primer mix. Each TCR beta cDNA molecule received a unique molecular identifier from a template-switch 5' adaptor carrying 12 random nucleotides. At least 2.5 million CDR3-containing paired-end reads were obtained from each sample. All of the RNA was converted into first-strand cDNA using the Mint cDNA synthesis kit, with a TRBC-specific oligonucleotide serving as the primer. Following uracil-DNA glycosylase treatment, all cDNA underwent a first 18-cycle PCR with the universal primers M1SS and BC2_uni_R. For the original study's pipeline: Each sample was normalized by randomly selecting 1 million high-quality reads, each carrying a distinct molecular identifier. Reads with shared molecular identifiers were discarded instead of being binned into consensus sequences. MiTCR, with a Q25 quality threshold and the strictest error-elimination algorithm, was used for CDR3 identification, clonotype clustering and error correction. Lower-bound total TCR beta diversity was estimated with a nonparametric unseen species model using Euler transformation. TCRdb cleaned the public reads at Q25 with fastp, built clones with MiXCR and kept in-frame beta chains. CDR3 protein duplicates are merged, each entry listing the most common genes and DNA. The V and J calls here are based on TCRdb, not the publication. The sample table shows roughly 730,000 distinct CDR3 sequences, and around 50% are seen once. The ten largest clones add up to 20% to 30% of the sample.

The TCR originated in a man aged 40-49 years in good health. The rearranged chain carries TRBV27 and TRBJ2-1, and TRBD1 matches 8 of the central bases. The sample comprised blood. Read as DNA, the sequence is TGTGCCAGCAGTTTCGGGCAGGGGGCTGGGAAAGTCAATGAGCAGTTCTTC. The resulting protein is CASSFGQGAGKVNEQFF.